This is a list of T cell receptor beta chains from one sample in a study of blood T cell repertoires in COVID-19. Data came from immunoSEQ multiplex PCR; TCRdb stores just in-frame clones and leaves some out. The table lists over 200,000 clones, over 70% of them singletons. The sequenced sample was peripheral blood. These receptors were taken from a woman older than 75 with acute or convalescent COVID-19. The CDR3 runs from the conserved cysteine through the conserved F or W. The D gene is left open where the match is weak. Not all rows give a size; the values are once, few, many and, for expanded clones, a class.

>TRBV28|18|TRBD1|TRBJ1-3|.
TGTGCCAGCAGTTCAGACCTCAGGGGGCTAGTAAGAGGAAACACCATATATTTT
CASSSDLRGLVRGNTIYF
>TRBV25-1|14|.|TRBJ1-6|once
TGTGCCAGCAGGGCAGACAGGATTAATTCACCCCTCCACTTT
CASRADRINSPLHF
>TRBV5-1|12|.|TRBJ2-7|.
TGCGCCAGCAGCTCGGACATCTACGAGCAGTACTTC
CASSSDIYEQYF
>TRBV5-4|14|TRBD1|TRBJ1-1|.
TGTGCCAGCAGCCAGAGGGACAGGGGGCAGGAAGCTTTCTTT
CASSQRDRGQEAFF
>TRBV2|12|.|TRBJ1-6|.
TGTGCCAGCAGTACTGTCAATTCACCCCTCCACTTT
CASSTVNSPLHF
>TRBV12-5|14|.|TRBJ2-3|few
TGTGCTAGTGGCAGATCCCCACCCACAGATACGCAGTATTTT
CASGRSPPTDTQYF
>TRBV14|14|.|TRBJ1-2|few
TGTGCCAGCAGCCCTTTGGACGGGATCTATGGCTACACCTTC
CASSPLDGIYGYTF
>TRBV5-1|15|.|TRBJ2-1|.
TGCGCCAGCAGCTCGGAGGGATCCCTATACAATGAGCAGTTCTTC
CASSSEGSLYNEQFF
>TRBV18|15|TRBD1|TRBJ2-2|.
TGTGCCAGCTCACCCGCAACAGGGGTTGCCGGGGAGCTGTTTTTT
CASSPATGVAGELFF
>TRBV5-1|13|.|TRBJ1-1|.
TGCGCCAGCAGCATGGGCAGGGATGCTGAAGCTTTCTTT
CASSMGRDAEAFF
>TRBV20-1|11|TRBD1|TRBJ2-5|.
TGCAGTGGACAGGGAGAAGAGACCCAGTACTTC
CSGQGEETQYF
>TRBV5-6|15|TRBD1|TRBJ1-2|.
TGTGCCAGCAGCTTAGCCAGGGGGGTTAACTATGGCTACACCTTC
CASSLARGVNYGYTF
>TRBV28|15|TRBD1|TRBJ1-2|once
TGTGCCAGCAGTTCCCTAGGGGGCCATAACGATGGCTACACCTTC
CASSSLGGHNDGYTF
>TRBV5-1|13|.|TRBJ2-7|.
TGCGCCAGCAGCTTGGGCAGGGACTACGAGCAGTACTTC
CASSLGRDYEQYF
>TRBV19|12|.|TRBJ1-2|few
TGTGCCAGTAGTGTGCAGGGTAAAGTCTACACCTTC
CASSVQGKVYTF
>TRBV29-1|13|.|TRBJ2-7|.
TGCAGCGTTCAATTCGGTCCAACTTACGAGCAGTACTTC
CSVQFGPTYEQYF
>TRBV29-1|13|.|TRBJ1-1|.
TGCAGCGTTAAACGGACAGTAAACACTGAAGCTTTCTTT
CSVKRTVNTEAFF
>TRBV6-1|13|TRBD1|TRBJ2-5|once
TGTGCCAGCAGTGAGGGCAGGGGGGAGACCCAGTACTTC
CASSEGRGETQYF